A single sample gave rise to the 13 T cell receptor beta chains below, sequenced in a study of blood T cell repertoires in COVID-19. Clones were read by immunoSEQ multiplex PCR, and TCRdb kept only the in-frame ones, dropping some. Counted here are about 110,000 clones, roughly 69% occurring once; the ten biggest clones make up roughly 6%. The sequencing sample was made of peripheral blood. The receptors here all came from an elderly man with acute or convalescent COVID-19.

The chain links TRBV3-1 (or the pseudogene TRBV3-2) to TRBJ1-1; D is perhaps TRBD1 (6 bases). Trimming shortened V by 1 base and J by 6 bases, and 18 bases separated the two germline ends. The CDR3 is made up of 16 amino acids. The V gene's germline CDR1 is LGHDT and CDR2 YNNKEL (reference sequence). The CDR3 region is CASSQVKTGLPSEAFF. Here the CDR3 DNA reads TGTGCCAGCAGCCAAGTAAAAACAGGGTTACCGTCTGAAGCTTTCTTT.

The chain uses TRBV7-2 and TRBJ1-2; a weak D match, TRBD1 (6 bases). V dropped 5 bases and J dropped 5 bases, with 12 bases sitting between them. CDR1 is SGHTA, CDR2 FQGNSA, per germline. There are 13 residues in the CDR3. The CDR3 sequence is CASSLDRMYGYTF. CDR3 in DNA: TGTGCCAGCAGCCTCGACAGGATGTATGGCTACACCTTC. The full variable domain, rest sourced from reference TRBV7-2 and TRBJ1-2, is GAGVSQSPSNKVTEKGKDVELRCDPISGHTALYWYRQSLGQGLEFLIYFQGNSAPDKSGLPSDRFSAERTGGSVSTLTIQRTQQEDSAVYLCASSLDRMYGYTFGSGTRLTVV.

The chain uses TRBV25-1 and TRBJ2-7; 7 bases are shared with TRBD2. Per the germline V gene, CDR1 is MGHDK and CDR2 is SYGVNS. The J segment lost 5 bases and the V segment lost 6 bases, leaving 7 bases of the junction unmatched. This CDR3 has 13 residues. The CDR3 here is CASRDTSANEQYF. The CDR3 DNA reads TGTGCCAGCAGGGACACTAGCGCCAACGAGCAGTACTTC.

This chain connects TRBV2 to TRBJ2-7, with D maybe TRBD1 (6 bases). CDR1 and CDR2 (germline): SNHLY, FYNNEI. V was pared by 5 bases and J by 3 bases, with 14 bases between. CDR3 length: 14 residues. The CDR3 coding sequence is TGTGCCAGCAGTCGAGACAGGTTCGGCTACGAGCAGTACTTC. This translates into CASSRDRFGYEQYF.

This clone has a single count. V and J are TRBV6-5 and TRBJ1-5, with TRBD1 as a possible D gene (5 bases). The V gene lost 6 bases and the J gene lost 3 bases, with 9 bases spanning the gap. Germline V gene sequence: CDR1 MNHEY, CDR2 SVGAGI. There are 13 residues in the CDR3. The CDR3 reads CASSTDINQPQHF. Here the CDR3 DNA reads TGTGCCAGCAGCACGGACATCAATCAGCCCCAGCATTTT.

This sequence joins TRBV6-5 and TRBJ2-5; 9 bases align to TRBD1. CDR3 length equals 15 residues. J gave up 5 bases and V 5 bases, and 9 bases lay outside the gene matches. Germline V lookup: CDR1 MNHEY, CDR2 SVGAGI. Written as DNA, the CDR3 is TGTGCCAGCAGTCCTCGGACAGGGGAGTGGGAGACCCAGTACTTC. Translated: CASSPRTGEWETQYF.

V and J are TRBV3-1 (or the pseudogene TRBV3-2) and TRBJ2-3, with a tentative D call TRBD2 (6 bases). Trimming pared 5 bases from V and 7 bases from J, leaving 16 bases between. CDR3 length: 14 amino acids. The germline CDR1 and CDR2 sequences are LGHDT and YNNKEL (reference sequence). CDR3 in amino acids: CASSNRDLGNTQYF. For the CDR3, the DNA is TGTGCCAGCAGCAACCGGGACTTGGGGAATACGCAGTATTTT.

The V and J genes are TRBV10-3 and TRBJ2-7, with D perhaps TRBD1 (6 bases). The germline V and J ends were trimmed by 10 bases and 5 bases, with 21 bases remaining between them. The germline gives CDR1 ENHRY, CDR2 SYGVKD. The CDR3 length is 14 residues. CDR3 loop: CATANTGTLNEQYF. The CDR3 region has the DNA TGTGCCACCGCCAACACCGGGACATTAAACGAGCAGTACTTC.

The chain employs TRBV5-1 and TRBJ2-6, with TRBD1 identical over 7 bases. The CDR3 has 15 residues. Unmatched junction bases numbered 6, after V lost 7 bases and J lost 2 bases. Germline CDR1 is SGHRS and CDR2 is YFSETQ. CDR3 region: CASQDQGAGANVLTF. The CDR3, as DNA: TGCGCCAGCCAAGACCAGGGGGCTGGGGCCAACGTCCTGACTTTC.

This clone was counted between two and nine times. The V gene is TRBV5-4, the J gene TRBJ2-7; a weak D match, TRBD2 (5 bases). Per germline, CDR1 SGHNT and CDR2 YYREEE (reference sequence). Trimming stripped 4 bases from V and 4 bases from J, with 18 bases between. The CDR3 contains 15 residues. The CDR3 DNA sequence: TGTGCCAGCAGCCCCTCCCCGAGCGGAGTTTACGAGCAGTACTTC. The encoded protein is CASSPSPSGVYEQYF. Variable domain in full (rest from reference TRBV5-4 and TRBJ2-7): ETGVTQSPTHLIKTRGQQVTLRCSSQSGHNTVSWYQQALGQGPQFIFQYYREEENGRGNFPPRFSGLQFPNYSSELNVNALELDDSALYLCASSPSPSGVYEQYFGPGTRLTVT.

The V and J genes are TRBV6-5 and TRBJ1-6; D is unresolved. This CDR3 comprises 15 residues. V was pared by 0 bases and J by 8 bases, with 11 bases between. Germline CDR1 is MNHEY and CDR2 is SVGAGI. The CDR3 DNA follows: TGTGCCAGCAGTTACTCGATAGGGCGGGATTCACCCCTCCACTTT. Translated: CASSYSIGRDSPLHF.

The gene calls are TRBV20-1 and TRBJ1-1, with no clear D. CDR3 length: 14 residues. The V gene lost 3 bases and the J gene lost 3 bases, with 14 bases spanning the gap. The V gene's germline CDR1 is DFQATT and CDR2 SNEGSKA (reference sequence). Written as DNA, the CDR3 is TGCAGTGCTAGTAGGTCGGGGTTGGACACTGAAGCTTTCTTT. It yields the protein CSASRSGLDTEAFF.

This clone was counted a few times. An end of the junction does not agree with germline; a read error may underlie this. The chain links TRBV2 to TRBJ1-6; 7 bases are a match to TRBD1. The CDR3 sequence is 16 residues long. Germline V gene data show CDR1 as SNHLY and CDR2 as FYNNEI. The CDR3 loop is CASREKTGVDKSPLHF. The DNA for the CDR3 is TGTGCCAGCAGGGAAAAAACAGGGGTTGATAAGTCACCCCTCCACTTT. The variable domain in full, with the rest retrieved from reference TRBV2 and TRBJ1-6, is EPEVTQTPSHQVTQMGQEVILRCVPISNHLYFYWYRQILGQKVEFLVSFYNNEISEKSEIFDDQFSVERPDGSNFTLKIRSTKLEDSAMYFCASREKTGVDKSPLHFGNGTRLTVT.